This T cell receptor (beta chain) comes out of a study of shared clonotypes between healthy human individuals (TCRdb year 2020). Background on the whole study: A couple of women and a few men aged 18 to 49 years were included in the cohort. For each donor, CD4 naive and CD4 memory were each given three plates, CD8 naive was given two plates, and CD8 memory was given one plate. To estimate repertoire size and how much clonotype sharing occurs between individuals, the study deeply sequenced the blood TCR repertoires of roughly 5 healthy adults. To increase sequencing depth and limit assay-specific biases, TCR repertoire library preparation and sequencing were carried out by different laboratories using diverse techniques. Between about 0.8 and 9 billion PBMCs per donor were obtained by leukapheresis. Summary of the overall study and its limitations: Pairwise subsampling indicated that sequencing depth was expected to affect the degree of clonotype sharing among donors. Even with the large sequencing depth, rarefaction of the sorted-subset datasets indicated that sequencing was incomplete. Compared with non-shared clonotypes, clonotypes shared by all four sorted-subset donors had higher generation probabilities. Sampling was restricted to blood, and TCR repertoires in tissue are likely to differ from TCR repertoires in blood. Naive subsets generally had larger estimated clonotype richness than memory subsets did. Because the study included a small number of donors, the genetic and exposure-history diversity represented was limited. Across four donors, around 5.4% of naive CD4, approximately 3.5% of naive CD8, 2.3% of memory CD4, and 0.4% of memory CD8 clonotypes were shared.

Comment on this clone: No antigen is known for it. Base qualities are missing; no much larger clone stands one base away. Other DNA sequences within the sample encode an identical CDR3.

TCR CDR3 regions were amplified from genomic DNA by multiplex PCR using the deep immunoSEQ assay. Extracted genomic DNA from each cell subset was spread evenly across all wells of several immunoSEQ 96-well plates, with each plate serving as a replicate. For sorted subsets, approximately 190 ng genomic DNA, equal to approximately 30,000 T cell genomes, was loaded into each replicate PCR. Purified libraries were measured with a Qubit 3.0 fluorometer, size-checked on a Bioanalyzer 2100, and measured again with the KAPA Library Quantification kit. A separate single-read 150-cycle Illumina NextSeq 550 flow cell was used to sequence each immunoSEQ 96-well plate. As for the original processing: Because the immunoSEQ output included only junctional sequences and no quality scores, the filtering could not be the same as the filtering used for full-length reads. To assign V/J genes and CDR3, sequences were annotated against IMGT germline references using PyIR, a Python wrapper for IgBLAST v1.9. Any read was removed if the V/J assignment was weak (E-value above 1e-6), the CDR3 was missing, or the read contained stop codons, out-of-frame junctions, or ambiguous translated residues. V3J clonotypes were defined as sequences sharing an identical inferred V gene, J gene, and CDR3 amino acid sequence. Percentage overlap between repertoires was computed as shared unique clonotypes divided by the size of the smaller repertoire. Repertoire richness was assessed with RTK rarefaction, the Chao1 estimator, and Recon v2.1 estimates of unobserved clonotypes. Generation probabilities were computed with OLGA for all TCRbeta clonotypes obtained by the gDNA method from a few donors. TCRdb stores this immuneACCESS table with in-frame sequences only. Part of the clones is absent; in the studies checked, under half of the shortfall reflects unresolved V genes, and no reason is known for the rest. V and J calls and clone size follow that table, whereas D and trimming were derived from the DNA. This sample lists 2 million to 3 million clones; more than 80% were detected once. The ten largest clones take up around 0.14% of the sample.

The donors were healthy, HIV-negative adults who had no recently reported acute infections or vaccinations. All donors were Caucasian adults living in Nashville, Tennessee, USA. CD4+ T cells were enriched by magnetic negative selection, after which naive cells were positively selected on CD45RA and the negative fraction was taken as the memory subset. Blood was collected by leukapheresis, and PBMCs were isolated by Ficoll-Histopaque density gradient centrifugation and then cryopreserved in liquid nitrogen vapor phase. Analytical flow cytometry was used to check the purity and quantity of every magnetically sorted T cell population. From each sorted fraction, genomic DNA was isolated and quantified by UV absorbance on a Nanodrop 2000c. Source material: naive CD4+ T cells sorted from blood. This sample's cell subset or site label indicates: CD45RA+ positively selected. This clonotype was sampled from a man aged 18 to 30 in good health.

The DNA reads as follows: TGTGCCAGCAGCCTGGGACCGAACACTGAAGCTTTCTTT. The encoded protein is CASSLGPNTEAFF. The rearrangement joined TRBV27 to TRBJ1-1, and the D gene may be TRBD1, 5 bases matching. V is cut by 6 bases and J by 1 base, and the space between the germline ends is 9 bases. The germline V gene (reference sequence) specifies MNHEY as CDR1 and SMNVEV as CDR2. The CDR3 has 13 amino acids, counting the end cysteine and phenylalanine. Only the CDR3 part of the read is kept: 39 bases, read in frame from the first base.